This is a list of T cell receptor beta chains from one sample in a study of human T cells and chemical hapten exposure. TCRdb fed the RACE reads into MiXCR, producing one record per CDR3 protein. The table records approximately 370,000 distinct CDR3 sequences, roughly 6% of them present only once. The sequenced sample was whole blood, obtained in connection with sensitization to the hapten diphenylcyclopropenone (DPC). Receptors originate from a woman younger than 30 with alopecia areata. Some clones in this sample may be carry-over from other donors' samples. CDR3s include the opening cysteine and the closing phenylalanine or tryptophan. A D gene is named only where the DNA matches it firmly. The size entry is marked missing in some rows and otherwise reads once, few, many or a size class.

D: TRBD2
J: TRBJ2-7
size: many
V: TRBV18
CDR3: CASSPLGLAGHYEQYF
DNA: TGTGCCAGCTCACCACTTGGACTAGCGGGCCACTACGAGCAGTACTTC

D: .
J: TRBJ2-2
size: few
V: TRBV5-1
CDR3: CASQEGIHTGELFF
DNA: TGCGCCTCGCAGGAGGGGATCCACACCGGGGAGCTGTTTTTT

D: TRBD2
J: TRBJ2-1
size: few
V: TRBV27
CDR3: CASSPVAGGQGEQFF
DNA: TGTGCCAGCAGTCCCGTGGCGGGGGGGCAGGGTGAGCAGTTCTTC

D: .
J: TRBJ1-1
size: few
V: TRBV20-1
CDR3: CSARDRRGPNTEAFF
DNA: TGCAGTGCTAGAGATCGGAGGGGCCCTAACACTGAAGCTTTCTTT

D: .
J: TRBJ1-5
size: .
V: TRBV28
CDR3: CASYQGYSNQPQHF
DNA: TGTGCCAGCTATCAAGGGTATAGCAATCAGCCCCAGCATTTT

D: .
J: TRBJ1-1
size: many
V: TRBV4-1
CDR3: CASRSWGRMNTEAFF
DNA: TGCGCCAGCAGGAGTTGGGGCAGGATGAACACTGAAGCTTTCTTT

D: .
J: TRBJ2-5
size: .
V: TRBV4-3
CDR3: CASSQTVAGRRETQYF
DNA: TGCGCCAGCAGCCAAACGGTGGCGGGGCGCCGGGAGACCCAGTACTTC

D: .
J: TRBJ1-5
size: few
V: TRBV28
CDR3: CASSHGRGRDQPQHF
DNA: TGTGCCAGCAGCCACGGTCGGGGGAGGGATCAGCCCCAGCATTTT

D: TRBD2
J: TRBJ2-3
size: many
V: TRBV7-3
CDR3: CASSLSPGLAGGRTDTQYF
DNA: TGTGCCAGCAGCTTGAGCCCGGGACTAGCGGGGGGACGCACAGATACGCAGTATTTT

D: .
J: TRBJ1-1
size: many
V: TRBV29-1
CDR3: CSVAGGDTEAFF
DNA: TGCAGCGTTGCAGGCGGGGACACTGAAGCTTTCTTT

D: .
J: TRBJ1-4
size: few
V: TRBV4-3
CDR3: CASSQENRFLEKLFF
DNA: TGCGCCAGCAGCCAAGAAAACAGGTTTCTTGAAAAACTGTTTTTT

D: .
J: TRBJ1-2
size: few
V: TRBV7-9
CDR3: CASSQPDSRDLNYGYTF
DNA: TGTGCCAGCAGCCAACCCGATAGCCGGGATCTAAACTATGGCTACACCTTC

D: .
J: TRBJ2-4
size: .
V: TRBV5-1
CDR3: CASSLSGAKGDIQYF
DNA: TGCGCCAGCAGCTTGTCCGGGGCGAAGGGGGACATTCAGTACTTC

D: .
J: TRBJ2-7
size: .
V: TRBV10-3
CDR3: CAISEYEGPYEQYF
DNA: TGTGCCATCAGTGAGTACGAGGGTCCCTACGAGCAGTACTTC

D: .
J: TRBJ2-1
size: .
V: TRBV2
CDR3: CASSERRTENEQFF
DNA: TGTGCCAGCAGTGAAAGGAGGACAGAAAATGAGCAGTTCTTC

D: TRBD1
J: TRBJ1-2
size: .
V: TRBV7-2
CDR3: CASSLTTGSYGYTF
DNA: TGTGCCAGCAGCCTTACGACAGGGTCCTATGGCTACACCTTC

D: TRBD1
J: TRBJ2-3
size: .
V: TRBV19
CDR3: CASHYTGGGLDTQYF
DNA: TGTGCCAGCCACTATACAGGGGGCGGTTTGGATACGCAGTATTTT

D: .
J: TRBJ2-7
size: few
V: TRBV3-1
CDR3: CASSQVGVTGEQYF
DNA: TGTGCCAGCAGCCAAGTGGGGGTTACGGGGGAGCAGTACTTC

D: TRBD1
J: TRBJ2-1
size: .
V: TRBV29-1
CDR3: CSVAGTGGGDEQFF
DNA: TGCAGCGTGGCCGGGACAGGGGGCGGGGATGAGCAGTTCTTC

D: .
J: TRBJ2-3
size: many
V: TRBV6-2/TRBV6-3
CDR3: CASSPVRELTDTQYF
DNA: TGTGCCAGCAGTCCGGTCAGGGAGCTCACAGATACGCAGTATTTT

D: .
J: TRBJ1-6
size: many
V: TRBV28
CDR3: CASSFYRDRNSPLHF
DNA: TGTGCCAGCAGCTTCTACAGGGATCGGAATTCACCCCTCCACTTT

D: .
J: TRBJ2-6
size: many
V: TRBV10-3
CDR3: CASTPLAVTSGANVLTF
DNA: TGTGCCTCAACCCCACTGGCGGTGACCTCTGGGGCCAACGTCCTGACTTTC

D: .
J: TRBJ2-3
size: few
V: TRBV7-2
CDR3: CASSLDRASPADTQYF
DNA: TGTGCCAGCAGTCTCGACAGAGCATCGCCGGCAGATACGCAGTATTTT

D: .
J: TRBJ2-2
size: few
V: TRBV6-5
CDR3: CASSSSWGGELFF
DNA: TGTGCCAGCAGTTCATCATGGGGCGGGGAGCTGTTTTTT

D: .
J: TRBJ2-3
size: few
V: TRBV5-4
CDR3: CASSADRSTDTQYF
DNA: TGTGCCAGCAGCGCCGACCGTAGCACAGATACGCAGTATTTT

D: .
J: TRBJ1-1
size: .
V: TRBV12-3/TRBV12-4
CDR3: CASSLEGGNTEAFF
DNA: TGTGCCAGCAGTTTGGAAGGAGGGAACACTGAAGCTTTCTTT

D: .
J: TRBJ2-2
size: few
V: TRBV29-1
CDR3: CSAKGNGELFF
DNA: TGCAGCGCTAAGGGGAACGGGGAGCTGTTTTTT

D: .
J: TRBJ1-6
size: few
V: TRBV20-1
CDR3: CSVRSSYNSPLHF
DNA: TGCAGTGTGAGAAGCTCCTATAATTCACCCCTCCACTTT

D: .
J: TRBJ2-3
size: few
V: TRBV7-2
CDR3: CASSLQAETDTQYF
DNA: TGTGCCAGCAGCTTACAGGCAGAAACAGATACGCAGTATTTT

D: .
J: TRBJ1-4
size: few
V: TRBV6-5
CDR3: CASRTPDSGRGFKLFF
DNA: TGTGCCAGCAGGACACCTGATTCGGGAAGGGGTTTCAAACTGTTTTTT

D: .
J: TRBJ1-1
size: .
V: TRBV18
CDR3: CASSPGSMNTEAFF
DNA: TGTGCCAGCTCACCGGGCAGTATGAACACTGAAGCTTTCTTT

D: TRBD2
J: TRBJ2-1
size: few
V: TRBV12-3/TRBV12-4
CDR3: CASSETSGYNEQFF
DNA: TGTGCCAGCAGTGAGACTAGCGGTTACAATGAGCAGTTCTTC

D: .
J: TRBJ2-5
size: .
V: TRBV12-2
CDR3: CASRALAGGRETQYF
DNA: TGTGCAAGTCGCGCATTAGCGGGGGGCCGGGAGACCCAGTACTTC

D: .
J: TRBJ1-2
size: many
V: TRBV29-1
CDR3: CSVEDRIGDYGYTF
DNA: TGCAGCGTTGAAGATCGAATAGGGGACTATGGCTACACCTTC

D: .
J: TRBJ2-4
size: .
V: TRBV7-2
CDR3: CASSLNWELAKNIQYF
DNA: TGTGCCAGCAGCTTAAATTGGGAATTGGCCAAAAACATTCAGTACTTC

D: .
J: TRBJ1-6
size: .
V: TRBV6-5
CDR3: CASSYSRNDSPLHF
DNA: TGTGCCAGCAGTTACTCAAGGAACGATTCACCCCTCCACTTT

D: TRBD1
J: TRBJ1-1
size: .
V: TRBV11-2
CDR3: CASSAGTGVTEAFF
DNA: TGTGCCAGCAGCGCTGGGACAGGGGTCACTGAAGCTTTCTTT

D: TRBD1
J: TRBJ1-1
size: few
V: TRBV27
CDR3: CASSLSGAGRGAFF
DNA: TGTGCCAGCAGTTTATCAGGCGCCGGCAGGGGGGCTTTCTTT

D: TRBD1
J: TRBJ2-5
size: few
V: TRBV7-9
CDR3: CASSPSPDRGLETQYF
DNA: TGTGCCAGCAGCCCATCCCCTGACAGGGGGTTGGAGACCCAGTACTTC

D: TRBD2
J: TRBJ2-3
size: few
V: TRBV12-3/TRBV12-4
CDR3: CASTKGSGGAKDTQYF
DNA: TGTGCCAGCACCAAGGGTAGCGGGGGGGCGAAAGATACGCAGTATTTT

D: .
J: TRBJ1-3
size: few
V: TRBV4-1
CDR3: CASSQPANSGNTIYF
DNA: TGCGCCAGCAGCCAGCCCGCCAACTCTGGAAACACCATATATTTT

D: .
J: TRBJ2-1
size: many
V: TRBV12-3/TRBV12-4
CDR3: CASSLGGSRINEQFF
DNA: TGTGCCAGCAGTTTAGGGGGTTCGAGGATCAATGAGCAGTTCTTC

D: TRBD2
J: TRBJ2-5
size: few
V: TRBV4-3
CDR3: CASSARLANTETQYF
DNA: TGCGCCAGCAGCGCGAGACTAGCTAATACGGAGACCCAGTACTTC

D: TRBD1
J: TRBJ1-2
size: many
V: TRBV28
CDR3: CASSWQGDYGYTF
DNA: TGTGCCAGCAGTTGGCAGGGGGACTATGGCTACACCTTC

D: TRBD1
J: TRBJ2-7
size: .
V: TRBV12-3/TRBV12-4
CDR3: CASSLQGLVVEQYF
DNA: TGTGCCAGCAGCTTACAGGGGCTTGTGGTCGAGCAGTACTTC